This is a list of T cell receptor beta chains from one sample in a study of blood T cell repertoires in COVID-19. Method: immunoSEQ multiplex PCR; TCRdb's copy keeps in-frame clones and lacks some. The sample contains some 260,000 clones, roughly 88% of which appear only once. The sequencing sample was made of peripheral blood. These receptors all come from a woman in her seventies with COVID-19, enrolled during active disease. Each CDR3 is given with its conserved first and last residue. D genes are given only for firm matches. Clone size is not always given. Where it is, it says once, few, many or a class for expanded clones.

J gene: TRBJ1-6
D gene: TRBD1
clone size: once
V gene: TRBV6-6
CDR3 protein: CASSYPWDRDNSPLHF
CDR3 DNA: TGTGCCAGCAGTTACCCCTGGGACAGGGATAATTCACCCCTCCACTTT

J gene: TRBJ2-7
D gene: -
clone size: -
V gene: TRBV13
CDR3 protein: CASSLGQAPYEQYF
CDR3 DNA: TGTGCCAGCAGCCTGGGACAAGCTCCCTACGAGCAGTACTTC

J gene: TRBJ1-1
D gene: -
clone size: once
V gene: TRBV5-1
CDR3 protein: CASSPAPQEMVSGAAFF
CDR3 DNA: TGCGCCAGCAGCCCGGCTCCTCAGGAAATGGTCTCAGGGGCAGCTTTCTTT

J gene: TRBJ1-6
D gene: TRBD1
clone size: -
V gene: TRBV27
CDR3 protein: CASSWDRGSPLHF
CDR3 DNA: TGTGCCAGCAGTTGGGACAGGGGTTCACCCCTCCACTTT

J gene: TRBJ2-7
D gene: TRBD2
clone size: -
V gene: TRBV15
CDR3 protein: CATSRAPGTSVYEQYF
CDR3 DNA: TGTGCCACCAGCAGAGCGCCCGGGACTAGCGTTTACGAGCAGTACTTC

J gene: TRBJ1-4
D gene: -
clone size: -
V gene: TRBV7-2
CDR3 protein: CASSPLNEKLFF
CDR3 DNA: TGTGCCAGCAGCCCGTTAAATGAAAAACTGTTTTTT

J gene: TRBJ2-7
D gene: -
clone size: -
V gene: TRBV5-5
CDR3 protein: CASSQSYEQYF
CDR3 DNA: TGTGCCAGCAGCCAATCCTACGAGCAGTACTTC

J gene: TRBJ2-6
D gene: -
clone size: -
V gene: TRBV5-4
CDR3 protein: CASSAWQGRSGANVLTF
CDR3 DNA: TGTGCCAGCAGCGCGTGGCAGGGCCGCTCTGGGGCCAACGTCCTGACTTTC

J gene: TRBJ2-6
D gene: -
clone size: -
V gene: TRBV6-2/TRBV6-3
CDR3 protein: CASSYPGISGANVLTF
CDR3 DNA: TGTGCCAGCAGTTATCCAGGGATCTCTGGGGCCAACGTCCTGACTTTC

J gene: TRBJ2-2
D gene: TRBD2
clone size: -
V gene: TRBV7-2
CDR3 protein: CASSLSRTSGRTGELFF
CDR3 DNA: TGTGCCAGCAGCTTATCGAGGACTAGCGGGAGAACCGGGGAGCTGTTTTTT

J gene: TRBJ1-5
D gene: TRBD1
clone size: once
V gene: TRBV28
CDR3 protein: CASSFLGGDGQPQHF
CDR3 DNA: TGTGCCAGCAGTTTTTTAGGGGGCGACGGACAGCCCCAGCATTTT

J gene: TRBJ2-3
D gene: -
clone size: -
V gene: TRBV4-2
CDR3 protein: CASSQDGRTQDTQYF
CDR3 DNA: TGTGCCAGCAGCCAAGATGGGAGAACCCAAGATACGCAGTATTTT

J gene: TRBJ1-5
D gene: -
clone size: once
V gene: TRBV19
CDR3 protein: CASSILQLSNQPQHF
CDR3 DNA: TGTGCCAGTAGTATTTTACAGCTTAGCAATCAGCCCCAGCATTTT

J gene: TRBJ1-1
D gene: TRBD1
clone size: -
V gene: TRBV24-1
CDR3 protein: CATSSQGLTFF
CDR3 DNA: TGTGCCACCAGCTCACAGGGGCTGACTTTCTTT

J gene: TRBJ1-6
D gene: TRBD1
clone size: -
V gene: TRBV9
CDR3 protein: CASSLGQGPPLHF
CDR3 DNA: TGTGCCAGCAGCCTCGGACAGGGGCCACCCCTCCACTTT

J gene: TRBJ2-7
D gene: -
clone size: once
V gene: TRBV5-6
CDR3 protein: CASSLGGGSSYEQYF
CDR3 DNA: TGTGCCAGCAGCTTGGGAGGGGGAAGCTCCTACGAGCAGTACTTC

J gene: TRBJ1-4
D gene: TRBD1
clone size: -
V gene: TRBV2
CDR3 protein: CASSDRGQGGEKLFF
CDR3 DNA: TGTGCCAGCAGTGATCGGGGACAGGGGGGTGAAAAACTGTTTTTT

J gene: TRBJ1-5
D gene: -
clone size: -
V gene: TRBV18
CDR3 protein: CASSPRRVNQPQHF
CDR3 DNA: TGTGCCAGCTCACCTAGACGGGTCAATCAGCCCCAGCATTTT

J gene: TRBJ2-3
D gene: TRBD2
clone size: few
V gene: TRBV18
CDR3 protein: CASSPRAGVGNTQYF
CDR3 DNA: TGTGCCAGCTCACCACGTGCGGGAGTGGGGAATACGCAGTATTTT

J gene: TRBJ1-5
D gene: TRBD1
clone size: -
V gene: TRBV6-5
CDR3 protein: CASSGTGNSNQPQHF
CDR3 DNA: TGTGCCAGCAGCGGGACAGGGAATAGCAATCAGCCCCAGCATTTT